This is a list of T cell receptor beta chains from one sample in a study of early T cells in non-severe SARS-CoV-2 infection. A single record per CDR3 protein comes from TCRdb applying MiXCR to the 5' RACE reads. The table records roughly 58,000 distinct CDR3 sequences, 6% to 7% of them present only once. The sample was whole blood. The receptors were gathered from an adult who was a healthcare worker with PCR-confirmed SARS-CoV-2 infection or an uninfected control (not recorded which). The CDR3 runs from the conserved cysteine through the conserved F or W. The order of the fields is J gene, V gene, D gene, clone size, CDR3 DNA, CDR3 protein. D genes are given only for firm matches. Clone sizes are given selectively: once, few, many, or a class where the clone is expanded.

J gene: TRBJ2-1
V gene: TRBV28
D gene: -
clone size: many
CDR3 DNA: TGTGCCAGCAGCCTGGGCGGGGCCCAGAATGAGCAGTTCTTC
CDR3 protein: CASSLGGAQNEQFF

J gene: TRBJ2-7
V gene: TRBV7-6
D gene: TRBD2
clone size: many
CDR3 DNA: TGTGCCAGCAGCGTATCTAGCGGACCTAGCTACGAGCAGTACTTC
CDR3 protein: CASSVSSGPSYEQYF

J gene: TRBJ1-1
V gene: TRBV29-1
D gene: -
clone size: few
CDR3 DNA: TGCAGCGTTGGCAGGGGAACGAACACTGAAGCTTTCTTT
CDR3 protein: CSVGRGTNTEAFF

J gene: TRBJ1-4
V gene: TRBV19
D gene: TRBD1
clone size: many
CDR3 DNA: TGTGCCAGTAGTATGGGGACAGGTTTTGAAAAACTGTTTTTT
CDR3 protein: CASSMGTGFEKLFF

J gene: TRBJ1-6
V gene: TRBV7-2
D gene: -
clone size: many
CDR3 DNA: TGTGCCAGCAGCTCCGCCGGGACAACGGGTTCACCCCTCCACTTT
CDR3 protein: CASSSAGTTGSPLHF

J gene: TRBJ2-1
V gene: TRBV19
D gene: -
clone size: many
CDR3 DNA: TGTGCCAGTACCCCCGTTATCGGGGGCTTGGGGTACAATGAGCAGTTCTTC
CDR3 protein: CASTPVIGGLGYNEQFF

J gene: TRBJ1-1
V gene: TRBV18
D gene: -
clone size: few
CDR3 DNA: TGTGCCAGTAGGGAATCTGAAGCTTTCTTT
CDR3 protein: CASRESEAFF

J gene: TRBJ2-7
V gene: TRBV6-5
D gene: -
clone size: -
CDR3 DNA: TGTGCCAGCAGTTACTCGTCAGAAAGCTACGAGCAGTACTTC
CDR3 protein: CASSYSSESYEQYF

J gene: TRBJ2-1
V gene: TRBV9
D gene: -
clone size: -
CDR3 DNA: TGTGCCAGCAGCGTCGGGGGACACAATGAGCAGTTCTTC
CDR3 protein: CASSVGGHNEQFF

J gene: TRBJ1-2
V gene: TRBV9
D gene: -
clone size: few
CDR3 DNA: TGTGCCAGCAGCGTCGGGGGCGTTGGCTATGGCTACACCTTC
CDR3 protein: CASSVGGVGYGYTF

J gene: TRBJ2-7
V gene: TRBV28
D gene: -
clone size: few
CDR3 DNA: TGTGCCAGCAGTTTATCCTACCTCAAGCAGTACTTC
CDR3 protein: CASSLSYLKQYF

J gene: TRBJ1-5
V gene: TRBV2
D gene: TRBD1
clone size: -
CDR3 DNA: TGTGCCAGCAGTGAAGAGGCCCCAAGGGGGCATGGCAATCAGCCCCAGCATTTT
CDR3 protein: CASSEEAPRGHGNQPQHF

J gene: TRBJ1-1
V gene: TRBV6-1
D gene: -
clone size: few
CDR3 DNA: TGTGCCAGCAGTTCCCGGTCCCCGGGCGGCACTGAAGCTTTCTTT
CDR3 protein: CASSSRSPGGTEAFF

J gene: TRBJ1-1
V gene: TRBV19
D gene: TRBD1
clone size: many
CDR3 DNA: TGTGCCAGTAATACCGGGACAGGGGGAACTGAAGCTTTCTTT
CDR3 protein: CASNTGTGGTEAFF

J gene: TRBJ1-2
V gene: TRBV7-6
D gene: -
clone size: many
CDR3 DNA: TGTGCCAGCAGCTTAGCGGGACAAATTCATGGCTACACCTTC
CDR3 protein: CASSLAGQIHGYTF

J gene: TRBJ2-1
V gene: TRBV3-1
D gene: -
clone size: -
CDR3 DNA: TGTGCCAGCGGACCAAGGGGCCGCAATGAGCAGTTCTTC
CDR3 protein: CASGPRGRNEQFF

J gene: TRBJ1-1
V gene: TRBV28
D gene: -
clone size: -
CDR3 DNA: TGTGCCAGCACCATAGACAGGAAAGCTTTCTTT
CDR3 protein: CASTIDRKAFF

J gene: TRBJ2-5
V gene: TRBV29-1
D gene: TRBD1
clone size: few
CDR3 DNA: TGCAGCGTTGAGGGACAGGGGGCTGAGACCCAGTACTTC
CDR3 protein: CSVEGQGAETQYF

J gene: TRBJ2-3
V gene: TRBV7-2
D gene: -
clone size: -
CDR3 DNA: TGTGCCAGCAGCTTAGGCCCCATCGGAAGCGGACGCACAGATACGCAGTATTTT
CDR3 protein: CASSLGPIGSGRTDTQYF

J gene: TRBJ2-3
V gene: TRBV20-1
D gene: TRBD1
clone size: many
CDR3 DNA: TGCAGTGCTAGAGTATCGACAGGGGCTCGAGATACGCAGTATTTT
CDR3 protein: CSARVSTGARDTQYF

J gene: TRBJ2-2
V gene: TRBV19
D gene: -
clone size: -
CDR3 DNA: TGTGCCAGTAGTAATACCGGGGAGCTGTTTTTT
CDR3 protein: CASSNTGELFF

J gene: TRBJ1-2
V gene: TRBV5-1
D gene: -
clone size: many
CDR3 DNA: TGCGCCAGCAGCTTGGTACTCTATGGCTACACCTTC
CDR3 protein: CASSLVLYGYTF

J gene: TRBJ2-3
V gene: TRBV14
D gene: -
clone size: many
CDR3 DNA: TGTGCCAGCAGCCTGTACCTTTTACGGGCCGGAGATACGCAGTATTTT
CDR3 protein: CASSLYLLRAGDTQYF

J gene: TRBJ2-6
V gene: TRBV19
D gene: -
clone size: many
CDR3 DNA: TGTGCCAGTAGTATGGCTCAAGGACGGGGCCTGAACTCTGGGGCCAACGTCCTGACTTTC
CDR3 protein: CASSMAQGRGLNSGANVLTF

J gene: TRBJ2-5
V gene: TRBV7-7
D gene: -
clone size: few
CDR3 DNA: TGTGCTAGCAGCTTGGGGCCCGGGGAGACCCAGTACTTC
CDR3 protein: CASSLGPGETQYF

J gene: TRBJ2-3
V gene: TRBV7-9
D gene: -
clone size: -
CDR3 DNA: TGTGCCAGCAGCTCCGGGAGCACAGATACGCAGTATTTT
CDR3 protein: CASSSGSTDTQYF

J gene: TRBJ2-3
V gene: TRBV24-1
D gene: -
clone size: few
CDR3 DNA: TGTGCCACCAGTGATTACGTCGGCGGAGATACGCAGTATTTT
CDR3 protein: CATSDYVGGDTQYF

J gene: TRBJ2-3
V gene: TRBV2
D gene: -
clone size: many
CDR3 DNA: TGTGCCAGCGGCAAGCCCGTAACGGGGCAAGATACGCAGTATTTT
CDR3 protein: CASGKPVTGQDTQYF

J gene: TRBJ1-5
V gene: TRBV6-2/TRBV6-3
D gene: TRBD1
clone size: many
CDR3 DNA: TGTGCCAGCACTTCCGGGACAGGGAGATCCCATCAGCCCCAGCATTTT
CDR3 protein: CASTSGTGRSHQPQHF

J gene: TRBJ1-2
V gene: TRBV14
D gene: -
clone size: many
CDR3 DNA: TGTGCCAGCAGCCAAGATATGGTGACCCTCACCTTC
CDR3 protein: CASSQDMVTLTF

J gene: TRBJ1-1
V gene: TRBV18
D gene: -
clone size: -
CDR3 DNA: TGTGCCAGCTCACCGAGTAGGTCAGCAGGGGACACTGAAGCTTTCTTT
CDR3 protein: CASSPSRSAGDTEAFF

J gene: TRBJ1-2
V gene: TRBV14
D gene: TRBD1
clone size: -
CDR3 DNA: TGTGCCAGCAGCCAAGTCAGGGGGCCCTATGGCTACACCTTC
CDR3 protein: CASSQVRGPYGYTF

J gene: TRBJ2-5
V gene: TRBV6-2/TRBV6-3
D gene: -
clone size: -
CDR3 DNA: TGTGCCAGCAGTTCCGGGATAGGCGGGACCCAGTACTTC
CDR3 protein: CASSSGIGGTQYF

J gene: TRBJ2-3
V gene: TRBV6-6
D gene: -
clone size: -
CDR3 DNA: TGTGCCAGCAGTTCGAGGGACACAGATACGCAGTATTTT
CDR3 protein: CASSSRDTDTQYF

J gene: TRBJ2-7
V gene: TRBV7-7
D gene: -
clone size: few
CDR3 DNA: TGTGCTGTAGCCGGGGGCCAGAGCTACGAGCAGTACTTC
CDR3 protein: CAVAGGQSYEQYF

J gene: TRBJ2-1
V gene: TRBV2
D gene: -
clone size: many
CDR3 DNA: TGTGCCAGCAGGGCGGGACTGGCTTTTAATGAGCAGTTCTTC
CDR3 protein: CASRAGLAFNEQFF

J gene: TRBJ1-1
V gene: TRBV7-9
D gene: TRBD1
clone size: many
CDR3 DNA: TGTGCCAGCAGCGGACGGGACAGAGGAGGTCCTGAAGCTTTCTTT
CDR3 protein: CASSGRDRGGPEAFF

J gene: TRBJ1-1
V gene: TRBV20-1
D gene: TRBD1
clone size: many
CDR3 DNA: TGCAGTGCAGCAGGGGGCTTGAACACTGAAGCTTTCTTT
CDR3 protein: CSAAGGLNTEAFF

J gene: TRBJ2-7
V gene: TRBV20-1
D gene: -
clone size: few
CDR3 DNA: TGCAGTGCCCCGGACGGCCACCCTGGGGGCGAGCAGTACTTC
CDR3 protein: CSAPDGHPGGEQYF

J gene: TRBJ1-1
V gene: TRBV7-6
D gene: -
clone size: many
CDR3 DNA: TGTGCCAGCAGCTTAACGGGACATGGGGACACTGAAGCTTTCTTT
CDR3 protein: CASSLTGHGDTEAFF

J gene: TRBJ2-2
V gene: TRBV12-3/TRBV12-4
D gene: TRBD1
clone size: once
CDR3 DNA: TGTGCCAGCAGTTTTGTTAAGAGGGGGCCCGGGGAGCTGTTTTTT
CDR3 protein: CASSFVKRGPGELFF

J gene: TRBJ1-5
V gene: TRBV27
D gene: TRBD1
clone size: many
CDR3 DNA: TGTGCCAGCAGTTCAGGGGGAGAACGGCCCCAGCATTTT
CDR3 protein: CASSSGGERPQHF

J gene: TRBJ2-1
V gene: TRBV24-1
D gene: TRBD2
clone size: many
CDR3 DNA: TGTGCCACCAGTGACCCCTCACTAGCGGGGGGGTACAATGAGCAGTTCTTC
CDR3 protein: CATSDPSLAGGYNEQFF

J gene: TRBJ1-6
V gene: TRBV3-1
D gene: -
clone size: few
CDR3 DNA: TGTGCCAGCAGCCACAGACAGGAAAATTCACCCCTCCACTTT
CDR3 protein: CASSHRQENSPLHF

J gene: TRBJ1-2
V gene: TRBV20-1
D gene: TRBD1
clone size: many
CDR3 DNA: TGCAGTGCCGCTCCCCCGGGACAGGGGAATAACTATGGCTACACCTTC
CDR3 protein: CSAAPPGQGNNYGYTF

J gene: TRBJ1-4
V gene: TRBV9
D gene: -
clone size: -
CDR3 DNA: TGTGCCAGCAGCGTAGATGAGGGCGAAAAACTGTTTTTT
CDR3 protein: CASSVDEGEKLFF

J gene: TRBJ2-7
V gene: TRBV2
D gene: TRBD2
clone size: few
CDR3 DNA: TGTGCATCCTCGGGGGGGATCTCCTACGAGCAGTACTTC
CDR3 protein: CASSGGISYEQYF

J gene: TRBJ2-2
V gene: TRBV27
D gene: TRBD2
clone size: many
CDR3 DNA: TGTGCCAGCAGTCTAGCGGGGGGCCACAACACCGGGGAGCTGTTTTTT
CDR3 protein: CASSLAGGHNTGELFF

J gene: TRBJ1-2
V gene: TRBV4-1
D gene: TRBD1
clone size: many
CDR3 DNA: TGCGCCAGCAGCCTCTTTGTTGAGACAGGGGATGGCTACACCTTC
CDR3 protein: CASSLFVETGDGYTF

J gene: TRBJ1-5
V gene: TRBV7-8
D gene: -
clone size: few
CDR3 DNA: TGTGCCAGCAGCTCCGTGGGACAGCCCCAGCATTTT
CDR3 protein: CASSSVGQPQHF

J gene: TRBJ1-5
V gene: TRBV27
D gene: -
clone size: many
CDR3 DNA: TGTGCCAGCGCCCTTTATAGCAATCAGCCCCAGCATTTT
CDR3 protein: CASALYSNQPQHF